This TCR beta chain was recorded in a study of cytomegalovirus exposure and HLA in healthy donors. Study results and caveats: Researchers reported in a later analysis that a missense DCLRE1C variant was tied to TCR beta V- and J-gene trimming.

Points on this clone: As yet, its antigen is unknown.

PCR primers comprised 60 Vbeta and 13 Jbeta primers. Profiling relied on immunoSEQ multiplex PCR, and the TCRdb table lists in-frame clones only, not all of them. Of about 110,000 clones detected, around 87% appear once; the ten largest clones hold about 1.7%. CDR1 and CDR2 (germline): GTSNPN, SVGIG (reference sequence). The V end lost 4 bases, the J end lost 5 bases, and 11 bases lay between the germline ends. The length of the CDR3 is 13 residues. This clonotype was sampled from a man aged 40-49 years in good health and CMV-seronegative. The sequencing sample was made of PBMCs. The chain employs TRBV30 and TRBJ1-4; D gene unclear. For the CDR3, the DNA is TGTGCCTGGAATTCGGGGTCGAATGAAAAACTGTTTTTT. Its protein product is CAWNSGSNEKLFF.